Below are 24 T cell receptor beta chains sequenced from a single sample in a study of T cell repertoires in cytomegalovirus infection (dated by TCRdb to about 2019). These receptors have no identified antigens. In light of the paper, this sample's treatment or condition label describes: in vitro stimulation with specific CMV peptide epitopes to enrich CMV-specific T cells. The instrument was an Illumina HiSeq 1500. The raw public data were reprocessed by TCRdb itself: fastp quality trimming at Q25, MiXCR clonotype calling, in-frame beta chains only. One record per CDR3 amino acid sequence lists the most common genes and DNA. The sample table shows around 540,000 distinct CDR3 sequences, and 30% to 40% are seen once. Together, the top ten hold 15% to 20% of the sample. Sequenced here: cultured PBMCs, sampled from culture after CMV antigen stimulation. These receptors originate from a human donor in good health (CMV status not recorded). Some clones in this sample may be carry-over from other donors' samples.

This clonotype came up once. The V call is TRBV28, the J call TRBJ1-1, with unresolved D. Germline V gene data show CDR1 as MDHEN and CDR2 as SYDVKM. CDR3 size: 13 residues. Trimming pared 2 bases from V and 5 bases from J, leaving 9 bases between. The CDR3 loop reads CASSLPGTTEAFF. As DNA, the CDR3 is TGTGCCAGCAGTTTACCGGGAACGACTGAAGCTTTCTTT. Supplemented by reference TRBV28 and TRBJ1-1, the full variable domain reads DVKVTQSSRYLVKRTGEKVFLECVQDMDHENMFWYRQDPGLGLRLIYFSYDVKMKEKGDIPEGYSVSREKKERFSLILESASTNQTSMYLCASSLPGTTEAFFGQGTRLTVV.

This clonotype was picked up a small number of times. The DNA for the CDR3 is TGTGCCAGCAGTTTTTCACCGGGACAGGGTATCGGGAATGAGCAGTTCTTC. Translation: CASSFSPGQGIGNEQFF. The chain carries TRBV7-6 and TRBJ2-1; 9 bases are shared with TRBD1. J lost 7 bases, V lost 6 bases, and 16 bases had no gene match. The CDR3 loop spans 17 amino acids. Germline CDR1 reads SGHVS; CDR2 reads FNYEAQ.

The chain employs TRBV19 and TRBJ1-2; D gene ambiguous. The CDR3 sequence is 14 residues long. V lost 5 bases and J 5 bases, leaving 15 bases between the germline ends. Germline V gene sequence: CDR1 LNHDA, CDR2 SQIVND (reference sequence). CDR3 amino acids: CASSETHWEYGYTF. The CDR3 DNA follows: TGTGCCAGTAGTGAGACTCACTGGGAATATGGCTACACCTTC.

This clonotype appeared many times. The CDR3 protein is CASSEAGQQNQPQHF. CDR3 nucleotide sequence: TGTGCCAGCAGTGAAGCGGGACAGCAGAATCAGCCCCAGCATTTT. This chain uses TRBV6-1 with TRBJ1-5; TRBD1 matches 7 bases. V lost 0 bases to trimming and J lost 4 bases; unmatched junction nucleotides: 3. CDR3 length: 15 residues. Germline V gene data show CDR1 as MNHNS and CDR2 as SASEGT.

This clonotype was counted a few times. Written as DNA, the CDR3 is TGTGCCAGCAGCTTATTTGGGGAGAATGCAGATACGCAGTATTTT. Translated: CASSLFGENADTQYF. The rearrangement joins TRBV7-8 to TRBJ2-3, with D possibly being TRBD2 (5 bases). The V and J ends lost 2 bases and 4 bases respectively, with 13 bases between them. The CDR3 is 15 residues long. Germline CDR1 and CDR2: SGHVS and FQNEAQ.

The chain joins TRBV12-3 or TRBV12-4 to TRBJ1-1; 9 nucleotides line up with TRBD1. The trim removed 5 bases at V and 3 bases at J, leaving 7 bases unmatched. The CDR3 spans 15 residues. DNA of the CDR3: TGTGCCAGCAGTCTTGACAGGGGGGGGCACACTGAAGCTTTCTTT. Translated, it gives CASSLDRGGHTEAFF.

This clonotype was picked up a small number of times. The V and J genes are TRBV12-3 or TRBV12-4 and TRBJ2-1; 7 nucleotides agree with TRBD2. Trimming took 3 bases from V and 10 from J; bases not matched to a gene: 9. The CDR3 runs to 14 residues. CDR3 sequence: CASSFSGNFPEQFF. CDR3 sequence (DNA): TGTGCCAGCAGTTTCAGCGGGAATTTCCCCGAGCAGTTCTTC.

The table lists this clonotype with a few counts. This rearrangement joins TRBV7-2 to TRBJ2-1, with 10 bases aligning to TRBD2. The CDR3 length is 13 residues. Germline assignment: CDR1 SGHTA and CDR2 FQGNSA. J gave up 9 bases and V 5 bases, and 4 bases lay outside the gene matches. CDR3: CASSIGLAVEQFF. The CDR3 DNA is TGTGCCAGCAGCATAGGACTAGCGGTTGAGCAGTTCTTC.

In this sample, this clonotype turned up many times. V gene TRBV27 combines with J gene TRBJ2-3; 13 nucleotides line up with TRBD2. This CDR3 contains 17 residues. CDR1 and CDR2 from the germline V gene are MNHEY and SMNVEV (reference sequence). The junction had 13 bases not matched to a gene; V was cut back by 5 bases and J by 8 bases. The CDR3 here is CASSRGLAGNLQITQYF. The DNA of the CDR3 is TGTGCCAGCAGTCGGGGACTAGCGGGAAATTTGCAGATTACGCAGTATTTT.

The chain has TRBV5-4 and TRBJ2-5; D is perhaps TRBD1 (6 bases). The CDR3 extends over 15 amino acids. The ends were cut back, 1 base at V and 2 bases at J, with 12 bases in the middle. Germline V gene data show CDR1 as SGHNT and CDR2 as YYREEE (reference sequence). The CDR3 spells CASSLSNRAQETQYF. The CDR3 nucleotides read TGTGCCAGCAGCTTGAGTAACAGGGCACAAGAGACCCAGTACTTC.

The chain uses TRBV4-3 and TRBJ2-1, with D uncertain. V dropped 0 bases and J dropped 8 bases, with 17 bases sitting between them. Germline V gene lookup returns CDR1 LGHNA and CDR2 YSLEER. The CDR3 consists of 16 residues. CDR3 loop: CASSQDLAVSYDEQFF. In DNA form, the CDR3 reads TGCGCCAGCAGCCAAGATCTCGCGGTTAGTTATGATGAGCAGTTCTTC.

The V and J genes are TRBV2 and TRBJ1-2; 8 bases align to TRBD1. Germline CDR1 is SNHLY and CDR2 is FYNNEI. V was clipped by 3 bases and J by 0 bases; unmatched bases: 6. CDR3 length equals 16 residues. Here the CDR3 reads CASSDHDRGANYGYTF. The DNA of the CDR3 is TGTGCCAGCAGTGATCATGACAGGGGAGCTAACTATGGCTACACCTTC. Variable domain in full (rest from reference TRBV2 and TRBJ1-2): EPEVTQTPSHQVTQMGQEVILRCVPISNHLYFYWYRQILGQKVEFLVSFYNNEISEKSEIFDDQFSVERPDGSNFTLKIRSTKLEDSAMYFCASSDHDRGANYGYTFGSGTRLTVV.

The V call is TRBV29-1, the J call TRBJ1-1; D unclear. CDR3 length equals 9 residues. Germline assignment: CDR1 SQVTM and CDR2 ANQGSEA. Trimming took off 3 bases at V and 4 bases at J, with 0 bases between the two ends. CDR3 nucleotides: TGCAGCGTTGACACTGAAGCTTTCTTT. This translates into CSVDTEAFF.

CDR3 nucleotide sequence: TGTGCCAGCAGTTTATCGTTGACTAGCGCCCCGCGGAGACAGTTCTTC. This gives the protein CASSLSLTSAPRRQFF. V gene TRBV27 combines with J gene TRBJ2-1; TRBD2 aligns across 8 bases. Germline V CDR1 and CDR2: MNHEY, SMNVEV (reference sequence). The CDR3 is 16 amino acids. With 0 bases clipped from V and 13 bases from J, the junction kept 14 bases outside the gene matches.

Ten or more counts support this clonotype. This chain connects TRBV7-2 to TRBJ2-7; tentative D call: TRBD2 (6 bases). V dropped 5 bases and J dropped 4 bases, with 12 bases sitting between them. Germline values: CDR1 SGHTA, CDR2 FQGNSA. The CDR3 sequence is 13 residues long. CDR3 sequence: CASSPYGGYEQYF. CDR3 nucleotide sequence: TGTGCCAGCAGCCCATATGGGGGGTACGAGCAGTACTTC.

The chain is built from TRBV2 and TRBJ1-6; D unclear. Per the germline V gene, CDR1 is SNHLY and CDR2 is FYNNEI. V was trimmed by 4 bases and J by 7 bases, leaving 17 bases between them. This CDR3 has 16 amino acids. CDR3 in amino acids: CASSVRMAMVNSPLHF. CDR3 nucleotide sequence: TGTGCCAGCAGTGTTAGGATGGCAATGGTGAATTCACCCCTCCACTTT.

The chain joins TRBV2 to TRBJ1-1, with D possibly TRBD1 on 6 matching bases. CDR1 and CDR2 (germline): SNHLY, FYNNEI. This CDR3 region has 13 residues. The V gene lost 7 bases and the J gene lost 4 bases, with 13 bases spanning the gap. The DNA for the CDR3 is TGTGCCAGCACCCGACAGGTAGCCACTGAAGCTTTCTTT. Amino acids: CASTRQVATEAFF.

The gene calls are TRBV7-2 and TRBJ1-4, with D hard to call. Germline V gene sequence: CDR1 SGHTA, CDR2 FQGNSA. The CDR3 runs 15 residues. Trimming took 6 bases from V and 5 from J, leaving 16 bases between them. This CDR3 reads CASRQQSGRNEKLFF. CDR3 nucleotides: TGTGCCAGCAGACAACAATCGGGCAGGAATGAAAAACTGTTTTTT.

This chain links TRBV7-2 with TRBJ2-1; a possible D gene is TRBD2 (6 bases). Germline V lookup: CDR1 SGHTA, CDR2 FQGNSA. This CDR3 is built from 15 residues. V was pared by 4 bases and J by 7 bases, with 17 bases between. This CDR3 is CASSSYLLATNEQFF. As DNA, the CDR3 is TGTGCCAGCAGCTCCTACCTGCTAGCGACAAATGAGCAGTTCTTC.

The V gene is TRBV20-1, the J gene TRBJ1-1; 7 bases map to TRBD1. Looked up from germline, CDR1 is DFQATT and CDR2 is SNEGSKA (reference sequence). V lost 6 bases to trimming and J lost 6 bases; unmatched junction nucleotides: 13. This CDR3 spans 14 amino acids. The CDR3 loop is CSASPYRGWAEAFF. Written as DNA, the CDR3 is TGCAGTGCATCCCCATACAGGGGTTGGGCTGAAGCTTTCTTT.

The chain combines TRBV28 with TRBJ2-5; 8 bases map to TRBD2. The CDR3 spans 15 residues. The V gene's germline CDR1 is MDHEN and CDR2 SYDVKM. V was pared by 7 bases and J by 5 bases, with 12 bases of the junction left unmatched. The CDR3 DNA reads as TGTGCCAGCACTGAGCCCAGCGGGAGCGGCGAGACCCAGTACTTC. It yields the protein CASTEPSGSGETQYF.

The V and J genes are TRBV7-8 and TRBJ2-5; TRBD2 matches at 10 bases. V lost 1 base and J lost 0; bases outside the gene matches: 8. The germline gives CDR1 SGHVS, CDR2 FQNEAQ. The CDR3 loop spans 18 amino acids. In DNA, the CDR3 is TGTGCCAGCAGCTTAGTTTCTTGGACTAGCGGTAACCAAGAGACCCAGTACTTC. It is translated as CASSLVSWTSGNQETQYF. Full variable domain (remainder filled in from reference TRBV7-8 and TRBJ2-5): GAGVSQSPRYKVAKRGQDVALRCDPISGHVSLFWYQQALGQGPEFLTYFQNEAQLDKSGLPSDRFFAERPEGSVSTLKIQRTQQEDSAVYLCASSLVSWTSGNQETQYFGPGTRLLVL.

The gene calls are TRBV27 and TRBJ2-1; D not certain. Between the trimmed V and J ends, which lost 6 bases and 12 bases, there was a span of 18 bases. This CDR3 is built from 13 residues. CDR1 is MNHEY and CDR2 is SMNVEV in the germline V gene (reference sequence). The CDR3 sequence: CASRPTMTPRQFF. Written as DNA, the CDR3 is TGTGCCAGCAGGCCGACGATGACCCCCAGGCAGTTCTTC.

The sample holds a few counts of this clonotype. The CDR3 is CASSFTGGAYSEAFF. DNA of the CDR3: TGTGCCAGCAGCTTTACAGGGGGCGCTTATTCTGAAGCTTTCTTT. The V gene is TRBV12-3 or TRBV12-4, the J gene TRBJ1-1; 9 bases match TRBD1. CDR3 length equals 15 residues. With 6 bases clipped from V and 6 bases from J, the junction kept 11 bases outside the gene matches.